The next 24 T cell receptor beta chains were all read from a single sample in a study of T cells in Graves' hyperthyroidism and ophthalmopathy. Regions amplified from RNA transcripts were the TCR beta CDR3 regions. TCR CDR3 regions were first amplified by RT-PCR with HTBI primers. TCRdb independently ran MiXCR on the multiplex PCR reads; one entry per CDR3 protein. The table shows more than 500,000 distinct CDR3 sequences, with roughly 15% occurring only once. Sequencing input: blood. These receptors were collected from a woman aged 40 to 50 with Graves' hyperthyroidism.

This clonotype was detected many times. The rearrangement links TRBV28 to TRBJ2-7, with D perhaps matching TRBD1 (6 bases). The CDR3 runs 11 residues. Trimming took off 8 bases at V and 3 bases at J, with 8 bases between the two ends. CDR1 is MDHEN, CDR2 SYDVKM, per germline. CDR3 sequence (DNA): TGTGCCAGCGGACAGAACTACGAGCAGTACTTC. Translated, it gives CASGQNYEQYF. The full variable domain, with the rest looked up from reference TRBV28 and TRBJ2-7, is DVKVTQSSRYLVKRTGEKVFLECVQDMDHENMFWYRQDPGLGLRLIYFSYDVKMKEKGDIPEGYSVSREKKERFSLILESASTNQTSMYLCASGQNYEQYFGPGTRLTVT.

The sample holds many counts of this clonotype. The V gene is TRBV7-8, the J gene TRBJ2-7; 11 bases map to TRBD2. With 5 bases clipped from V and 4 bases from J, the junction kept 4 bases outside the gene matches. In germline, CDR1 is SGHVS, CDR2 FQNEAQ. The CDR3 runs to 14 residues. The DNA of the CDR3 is TGTGCCAGCAGCGCACTAGCGGGAGTATACGAGCAGTACTTC. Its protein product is CASSALAGVYEQYF.

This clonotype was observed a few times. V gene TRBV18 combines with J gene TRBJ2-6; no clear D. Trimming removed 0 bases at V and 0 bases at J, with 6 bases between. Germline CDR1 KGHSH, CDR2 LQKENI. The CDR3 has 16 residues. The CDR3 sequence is CASSPPRFSGANVLTF. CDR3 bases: TGTGCCAGCTCACCACCGAGATTCTCTGGGGCCAACGTCCTGACTTTC.

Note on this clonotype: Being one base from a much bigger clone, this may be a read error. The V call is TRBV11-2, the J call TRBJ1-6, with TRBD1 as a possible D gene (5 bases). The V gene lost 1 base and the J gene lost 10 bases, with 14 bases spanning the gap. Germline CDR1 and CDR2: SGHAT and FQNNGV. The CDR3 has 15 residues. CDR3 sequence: CASSLVGGVWSPLHF. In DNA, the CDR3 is TGTGCCAGCAGCTTAGTGGGGGGGGTGTGGTCACCCCTCCACTTT.

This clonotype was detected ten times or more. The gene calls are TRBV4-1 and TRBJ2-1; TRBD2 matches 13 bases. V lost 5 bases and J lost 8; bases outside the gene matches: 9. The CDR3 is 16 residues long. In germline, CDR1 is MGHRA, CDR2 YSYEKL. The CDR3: CASSFPGLAGTYEQFF. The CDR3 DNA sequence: TGCGCCAGCAGCTTTCCGGGACTAGCGGGAACCTATGAGCAGTTCTTC.

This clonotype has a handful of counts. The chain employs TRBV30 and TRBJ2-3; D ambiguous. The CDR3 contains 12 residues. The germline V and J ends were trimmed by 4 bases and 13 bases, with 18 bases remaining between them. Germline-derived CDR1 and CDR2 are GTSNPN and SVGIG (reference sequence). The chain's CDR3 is CAWNSRSLHEYF. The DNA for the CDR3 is TGTGCCTGGAATTCTCGGTCCCTCCATGAGTATTTT.

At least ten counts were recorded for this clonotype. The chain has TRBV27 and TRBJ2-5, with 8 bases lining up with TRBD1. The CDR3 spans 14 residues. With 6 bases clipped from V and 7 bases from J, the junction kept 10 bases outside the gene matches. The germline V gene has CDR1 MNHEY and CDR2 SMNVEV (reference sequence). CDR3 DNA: TGTGCCAGCAGGCCCGCAGGGGGCTCGGGGACCCAGTACTTC. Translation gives CASRPAGGSGTQYF.

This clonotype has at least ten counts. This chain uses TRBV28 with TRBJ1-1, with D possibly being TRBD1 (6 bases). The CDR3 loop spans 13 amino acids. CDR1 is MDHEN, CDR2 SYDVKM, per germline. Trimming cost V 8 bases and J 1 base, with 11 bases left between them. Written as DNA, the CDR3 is TGTGCCAGCGGGGCAGGGGCGAACACTGAAGCTTTCTTT. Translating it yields CASGAGANTEAFF.

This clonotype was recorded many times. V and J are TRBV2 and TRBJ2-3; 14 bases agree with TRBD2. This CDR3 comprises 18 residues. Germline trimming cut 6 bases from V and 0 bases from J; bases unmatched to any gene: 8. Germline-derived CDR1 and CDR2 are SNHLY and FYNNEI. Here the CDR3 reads CASSERTSGRLSTDTQYF. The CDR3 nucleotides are TGTGCCAGCAGCGAACGGACTAGCGGGAGGTTAAGCACAGATACGCAGTATTTT.

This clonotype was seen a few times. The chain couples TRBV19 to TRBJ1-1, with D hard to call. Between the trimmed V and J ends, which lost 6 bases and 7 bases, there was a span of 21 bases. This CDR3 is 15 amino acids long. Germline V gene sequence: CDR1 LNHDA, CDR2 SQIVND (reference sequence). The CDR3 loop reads CASRIWAGATVEAFF. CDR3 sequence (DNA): TGTGCCAGTAGGATTTGGGCAGGAGCTACCGTTGAAGCTTTCTTT.

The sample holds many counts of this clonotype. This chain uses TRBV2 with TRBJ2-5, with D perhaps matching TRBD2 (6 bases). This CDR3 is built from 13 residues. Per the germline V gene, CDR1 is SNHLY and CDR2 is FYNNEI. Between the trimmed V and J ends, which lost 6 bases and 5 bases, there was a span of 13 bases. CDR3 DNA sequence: TGTGCCAGCAGGCGGGATTCTCGGGAGACCCAGTACTTC. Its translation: CASRRDSRETQYF.

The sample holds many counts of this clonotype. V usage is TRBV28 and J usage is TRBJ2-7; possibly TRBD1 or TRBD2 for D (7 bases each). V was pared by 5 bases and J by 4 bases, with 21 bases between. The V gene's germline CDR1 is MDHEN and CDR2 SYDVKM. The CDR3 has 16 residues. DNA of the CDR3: TGTGCCAGCAGTCCAGCCGGGGGAGGGGGCGCGTACGAGCAGTACTTC. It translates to CASSPAGGGGAYEQYF.

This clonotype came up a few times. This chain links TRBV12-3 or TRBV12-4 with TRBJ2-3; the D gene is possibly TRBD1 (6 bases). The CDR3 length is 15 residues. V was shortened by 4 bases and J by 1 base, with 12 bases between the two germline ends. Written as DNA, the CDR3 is TGTGCCAGCAGTTCGACAGGAGAAGGCACAGATACGCAGTATTTT. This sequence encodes CASSSTGEGTDTQYF.

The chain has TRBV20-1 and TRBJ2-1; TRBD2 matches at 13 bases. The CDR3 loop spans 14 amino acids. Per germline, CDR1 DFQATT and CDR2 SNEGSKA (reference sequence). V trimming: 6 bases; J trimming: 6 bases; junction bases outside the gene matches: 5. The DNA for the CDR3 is TGCAGTGCAAAACTAGCGGGAGGGCCCAATGAGCAGTTCTTC. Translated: CSAKLAGGPNEQFF.

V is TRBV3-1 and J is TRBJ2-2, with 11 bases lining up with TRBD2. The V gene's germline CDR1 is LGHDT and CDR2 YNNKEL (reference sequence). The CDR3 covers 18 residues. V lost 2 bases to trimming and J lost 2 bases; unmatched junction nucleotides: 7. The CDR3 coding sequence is TGTGCCAGCAGCCAAACCCTTAGCGGGAGGGGTAACACCGGGGAGCTGTTTTTT. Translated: CASSQTLSGRGNTGELFF.

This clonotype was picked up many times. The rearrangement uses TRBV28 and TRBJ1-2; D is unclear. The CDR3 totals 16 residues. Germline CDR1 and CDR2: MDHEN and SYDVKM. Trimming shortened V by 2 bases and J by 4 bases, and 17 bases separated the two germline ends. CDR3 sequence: CASSLNSPPAFYGYTF. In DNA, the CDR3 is TGTGCCAGCAGTTTAAATTCCCCTCCGGCATTCTATGGCTACACCTTC.

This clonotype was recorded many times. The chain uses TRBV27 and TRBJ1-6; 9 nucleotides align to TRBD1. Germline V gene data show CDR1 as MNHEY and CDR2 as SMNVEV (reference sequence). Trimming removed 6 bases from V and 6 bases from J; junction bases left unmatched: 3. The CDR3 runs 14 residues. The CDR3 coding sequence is TGTGCCAGCAGCATGGACAGGGGTAATTCACCCCTCCACTTT. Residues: CASSMDRGNSPLHF.

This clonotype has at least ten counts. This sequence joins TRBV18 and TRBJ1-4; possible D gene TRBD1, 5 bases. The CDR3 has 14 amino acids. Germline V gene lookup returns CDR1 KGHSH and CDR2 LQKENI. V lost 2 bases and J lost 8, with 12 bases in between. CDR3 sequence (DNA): TGTGCCAGCTCACCAAACGGGGGGAGAGAAAAACTGTTTTTT. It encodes CASSPNGGREKLFF.

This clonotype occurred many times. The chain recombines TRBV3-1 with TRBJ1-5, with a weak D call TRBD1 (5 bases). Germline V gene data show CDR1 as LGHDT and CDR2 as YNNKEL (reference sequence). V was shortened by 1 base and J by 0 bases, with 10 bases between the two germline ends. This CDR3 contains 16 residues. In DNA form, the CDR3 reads TGTGCCAGCAGCCAAGGCCCGGGGCATAGCAATCAGCCCCAGCATTTT. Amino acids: CASSQGPGHSNQPQHF.

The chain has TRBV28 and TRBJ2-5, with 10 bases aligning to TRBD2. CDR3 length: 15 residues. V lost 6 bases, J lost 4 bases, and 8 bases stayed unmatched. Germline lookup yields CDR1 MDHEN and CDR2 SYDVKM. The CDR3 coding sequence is TGTGCCAGCAGACACAGCGGGAGGGCCCTAGAGACCCAGTACTTC. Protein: CASRHSGRALETQYF.

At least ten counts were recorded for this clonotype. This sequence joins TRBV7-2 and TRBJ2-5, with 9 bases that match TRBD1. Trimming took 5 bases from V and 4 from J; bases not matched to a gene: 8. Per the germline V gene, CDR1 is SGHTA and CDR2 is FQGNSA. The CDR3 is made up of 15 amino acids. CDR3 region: CASSQTGGIGETQYF. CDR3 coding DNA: TGTGCCAGCAGCCAAACAGGGGGCATAGGAGAGACCCAGTACTTC.

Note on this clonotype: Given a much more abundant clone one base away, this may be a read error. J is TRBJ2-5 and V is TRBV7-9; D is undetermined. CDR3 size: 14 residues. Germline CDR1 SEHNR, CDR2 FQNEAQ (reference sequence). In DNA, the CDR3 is TGTGCCAGCAGCTTACGGCTACGACAAGAGGCCCAGTACTTC. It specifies CASSLRLRQEAQYF.

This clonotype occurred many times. As DNA, the CDR3 is TGTGCCAGCAGTACCGGGACGGTCTATGGCTACACCTTC. Its protein product is CASSTGTVYGYTF. The V call is TRBV28, the J call TRBJ1-2, with D maybe TRBD1 (5 bases). The germline V and J ends were trimmed by 5 bases and 4 bases, with 11 bases remaining between them. Germline V gene sequence: CDR1 MDHEN, CDR2 SYDVKM. The CDR3 has 13 amino acids.

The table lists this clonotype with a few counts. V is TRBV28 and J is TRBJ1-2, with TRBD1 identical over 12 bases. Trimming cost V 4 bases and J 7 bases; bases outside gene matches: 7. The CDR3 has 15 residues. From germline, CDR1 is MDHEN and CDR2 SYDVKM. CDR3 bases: TGTGCCAGCAGTTCCTCCGGGACAGGGGGCTCTGGCTACACCTTC. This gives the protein CASSSSGTGGSGYTF.